Below are 16 T cell receptor beta chains sequenced from a single sample in a study of identifying expanded T cells in peripheral blood. Generated by immunoSEQ multiplex PCR, the TCRdb table keeps only in-frame clones and is missing some. In the table there are about 90,000 clones, around 90% of which are singletons. Sequenced input: blood. Source of these receptors: a person between 18 and 70 years old in good health.

The genes are TRBV15 and TRBJ2-1; 12 bases fit TRBD1. The junction had 5 bases not matched to a gene; V was cut back by 2 bases and J by 6 bases. Germline CDR1 reads LNHNV; CDR2 reads YYDKDF (reference sequence). The length of the CDR3 is 16 residues. This CDR3 is CATSRKPGQGANEQFF. The DNA of the CDR3 is TGTGCCACCAGCAGAAAACCGGGACAGGGGGCCAATGAGCAGTTCTTC.

The chain links TRBV10-1 to TRBJ2-3; D gene uncertain. This CDR3 region has 16 residues. CDR1 is WNHNN, CDR2 SYGVQD, per germline (reference sequence). Trimming removed 2 bases from V and 2 bases from J, with 14 bases in between. CDR3 DNA: TGCGCCAGCAGTGAGGGGAAAATCGCCAACACAGATACGCAGTATTTT. This translates into CASSEGKIANTDTQYF.

This rearrangement joins TRBV7-9 to TRBJ1-1; TRBD1 matches at 9 bases. The V gene's germline CDR1 is SEHNR and CDR2 FQNEAQ (reference sequence). The CDR3 spans 15 residues. After removal of 0 bases from V and 4 bases from J, the junction contained 3 bases not matched to a gene. CDR3 sequence (DNA): TGTGCCAGCAGCTTAGCTCCGGGACAGGGCACTGAAGCTTTCTTT. Translation: CASSLAPGQGTEAFF. The variable domain in full, completed from reference TRBV7-9 and TRBJ1-1, reads DTGVSQNPRHKITKRGQNVTFRCDPISEHNRLYWYRQTLGQGPEFLTYFQNEAQLEKSRLLSDRFSAERPKGSFSTLEIQRTEQGDSAMYLCASSLAPGQGTEAFFGQGTRLTVV.

This clone came up a few times. J is TRBJ1-3 and V is TRBV6-5; 7 nucleotides match TRBD1. With V trimmed by 6 bases and J by 8 bases, 13 bases remained unmatched. From germline, CDR1 is MNHEY and CDR2 SVGAGI. This CDR3 has 15 amino acids. The CDR3 region is CASSPGTDARDTIYF. CDR3 bases: TGTGCCAGCAGCCCCGGGACAGACGCGAGGGACACCATATATTTT.

V usage is TRBV5-1 and J usage is TRBJ2-7; 8 bases map to TRBD1. This CDR3 spans 14 amino acids. V shed 3 bases and J 3 bases; nucleotides not matched to a gene: 5. Germline V gene data show CDR1 as SGHRS and CDR2 as YFSETQ. In nucleotides, the CDR3 is TGCGCCAGCAGCTGGACAGGGACCGACTACGAGCAGTACTTC. Translated, it gives CASSWTGTDYEQYF.

For this clone: The same CDR3 arises from other DNA sequences in this sample as well. J is TRBJ1-2 and V is TRBV9; D remains ambiguous. There are 14 residues in the CDR3. Trimming pared 3 bases from V and 2 bases from J, leaving 11 bases between. Germline CDR1 SGDLS, CDR2 YYNGEE. For the CDR3, the DNA is TGTGCCAGCAGCGCGTCGGTTGGAAACTATGGCTACACCTTC. As protein: CASSASVGNYGYTF.

This chain joins TRBV4-1 and TRBJ1-2; 11 bases line up with TRBD1. The CDR3 covers 15 residues. Per the germline V gene, CDR1 is MGHRA and CDR2 is YSYEKL. Trimming at V came to 2 bases and at J to 4 bases, leaving 3 bases not matched to a gene. CDR3 in DNA: TGCGCCAGCAGCCAAACCGGACAGGGGGCCTATGGCTACACCTTC. Translated: CASSQTGQGAYGYTF.

This clone has a single count. The rearrangement uses TRBV6-6 and TRBJ2-7; the D gene is possibly TRBD1 (6 bases). Trimming removed 6 bases at V and 4 bases at J, with 13 bases between. This CDR3 contains 13 residues. Germline values: CDR1 MNHNY, CDR2 SVGAGI (reference sequence). CDR3 coding DNA: TGTGCCAGCAGCCCCGGGACATATTACGAGCAGTACTTC. Protein product: CASSPGTYYEQYF.

A few counts support this clone. V is TRBV4-1 and J is TRBJ1-1, with 7 bases that match TRBD1. Looked up from germline, CDR1 is MGHRA and CDR2 is YSYEKL. This CDR3 comprises 16 residues. V was clipped by 1 base and J by 0 bases; unmatched bases: 5. The CDR3 DNA is TGCGCCAGCAGCCAAGTCTCGGGACAGATGAACACTGAAGCTTTCTTT. Its protein is CASSQVSGQMNTEAFF.

This sequence joins TRBV5-5 and TRBJ1-5; D not resolved. Trimming took off 5 bases at V and 0 bases at J, with 15 bases between the two ends. This CDR3 is built from 16 residues. Germline V gene sequence: CDR1 SGHKS, CDR2 YYEKEE (reference sequence). CDR3 in amino acids: CASREKTETSNQPQHF. The CDR3 nucleotides are TGTGCCAGCAGAGAAAAGACCGAGACTAGCAATCAGCCCCAGCATTTT.

The V and J genes are TRBV12-5 and TRBJ1-5; a weak D match, TRBD1 (6 bases). From germline, CDR1 is LGHNT and CDR2 FRNRAP. The CDR3 covers 15 residues. The ends were cut back, 4 bases at V and 0 bases at J, with 10 bases in the middle. The CDR3 DNA reads as TGTGCTAGTGGTTCGACAGGACTTAGCAATCAGCCCCAGCATTTT. Its protein product is CASGSTGLSNQPQHF.

The chain is built from TRBV5-6 and TRBJ1-2; D is uncertain. The CDR3 is 12 residues long. The germline CDR1 and CDR2 sequences are SGHDT and YYEEEE. Trimming took 6 bases from V and 5 from J, leaving 11 bases between them. This CDR3 is CASNQARYGYTF. The DNA of the CDR3 is TGTGCCAGCAACCAGGCAAGATATGGCTACACCTTC.

This chain joins TRBV7-9 and TRBJ1-1; D remains ambiguous. The CDR3 length is 15 residues. V was cut by 5 bases and J by 4 bases, with 17 bases left in between. Germline V gene lookup returns CDR1 SEHNR and CDR2 FQNEAQ (reference sequence). DNA of the CDR3: TGTGCCAGCAGCCCAAGGTCACCAAAGGGCACTGAAGCTTTCTTT. Its protein is CASSPRSPKGTEAFF.

The rearrangement uses TRBV9 and TRBJ1-1; 8 nucleotides agree with TRBD1. Trimming at V came to 4 bases and at J to 0 bases, leaving 11 bases not matched to a gene. The CDR3 is made up of 17 amino acids. Germline V gives CDR1 SGDLS, CDR2 YYNGEE. The chain's CDR3 is CASSPKGPGGMNTEAFF. CDR3 in DNA: TGTGCCAGCAGCCCCAAGGGGCCAGGGGGCATGAACACTGAAGCTTTCTTT.

The rearrangement links TRBV10-3 to TRBJ1-1; unclear D gene. The CDR3 sequence is 11 residues long. Per the germline V gene, CDR1 is ENHRY and CDR2 is SYGVKD. Trimming pared 10 bases from V and 4 bases from J, leaving 10 bases between. CDR3 in amino acids: CATRSRTEAFF. The CDR3 region has the DNA TGTGCCACCAGGTCCCGCACTGAAGCTTTCTTT.

The chain recombines TRBV13 with TRBJ2-7; 9 bases line up with TRBD2. Per germline, CDR1 PRHDT and CDR2 FYEKMQ (reference sequence). The CDR3 is 16 residues long. With V trimmed by 4 bases and J by 0 bases, 7 bases remained unmatched. CDR3 nucleotides: TGTGCCAGCAGCTCTCGGCGGGGGGGCGTCTCCTACGAGCAGTACTTC. It encodes CASSSRRGGVSYEQYF.